These 18 T cell receptor beta chains share one sample of origin, sequenced in a study of T cell responses to AZD1222 COVID-19 vaccine. Clones were sequenced by immunoSEQ multiplex PCR, and TCRdb holds only the in-frame ones, with some missing. The profile shows about 34,000 clones, 85% to 90% of them singletons. The sequences come from peripheral blood, collected on day 0 of AZD1222 vaccination. The origin of the receptors is an adult in good health.

The chain employs TRBV7-7 and TRBJ2-1; a possible D gene is TRBD2 (5 bases). This CDR3 spans 14 amino acids. The V and J ends lost 0 bases and 5 bases respectively, with 8 bases between them. In germline, CDR1 is SSHAT, CDR2 FNYEAQ (reference sequence). The CDR3 bases are TGTGCCAGCAGCTTAGCCCTCGGGGACAATGAGCAGTTCTTC. Translated: CASSLALGDNEQFF.

The chain employs TRBV7-2 and TRBJ2-7; 9 nucleotides line up with TRBD1. The CDR3 consists of 13 residues. Trimming removed 5 bases from V and 7 bases from J; junction bases left unmatched: 6. The V gene's germline CDR1 is SGHTA and CDR2 FQGNSA. CDR3: CASSEQGAGEQYF. The CDR3 nucleotides read TGTGCCAGCAGCGAACAGGGGGCGGGAGAGCAGTACTTC. Full variable domain (missing parts from reference TRBV7-2 and TRBJ2-7): GAGVSQSPSNKVTEKGKDVELRCDPISGHTALYWYRQSLGQGLEFLIYFQGNSAPDKSGLPSDRFSAERTGGSVSTLTIQRTQQEDSAVYLCASSEQGAGEQYFGPGTRLTVT.

The V and J genes are TRBV21-1 and TRBJ2-5; the table assigns TRBD2, which was not confirmed against the DNA. TRBV21-1 is recorded as a pseudogene. This CDR3 is 20 amino acids long. For the CDR3, the DNA is TGTGCCAGCAGCTCAACCCGAAAAACTCCGGGACTTACGGACGAGGAGACCCAGTACTTC. This encodes CASSSTRKTPGLTDEETQYF.

DNA for the CDR3: TGTGCCAGCAAAGACAGGGGCGAATATGGCTACACCTTC. Its protein product is CASKDRGEYGYTF. The J gene is TRBJ1-2, the V gene TRBV27; 8 bases line up with TRBD1. There are 13 residues in the CDR3. Trimming took 7 bases from V and 5 from J; bases not matched to a gene: 6. Germline values: CDR1 MNHEY, CDR2 SMNVEV (reference sequence).

CDR3 in DNA: TGTGCCAGCAGCCGCTACACCATAGCGGGAGGAGGGTTCAATGAGCAGTTCTTC. Amino acids: CASSRYTIAGGGFNEQFF. This chain joins TRBV3-1 (or the pseudogene TRBV3-2) and TRBJ2-1, with 10 nucleotides matching TRBD2. V shed 4 bases and J 6 bases; nucleotides not matched to a gene: 15. CDR3 size: 18 residues. From germline, CDR1 is LGHDT and CDR2 YNNKEL (reference sequence).

This clone was detected only once. The rearrangement joins TRBV20-1 to TRBJ2-2; TRBD2 matches 11 bases. V lost 3 bases and J lost 5; bases outside the gene matches: 5. The CDR3 contains 15 residues. Germline V CDR1 and CDR2: DFQATT, SNEGSKA (reference sequence). CDR3 DNA sequence: TGCAGTGCTAGTCGGGTAGCGGGAGGGACCGGGGAGCTGTTTTTT. It codes for CSASRVAGGTGELFF.

The J gene is TRBJ2-1, the V gene TRBV6-5; D is ambiguous. CDR3 length equals 15 residues. The germline CDR1 and CDR2 sequences are MNHEY and SVGAGI. V was pared by 2 bases and J by 7 bases, with 15 bases between. The CDR3 nucleotides read TGTGCCAGCAGTTACAGGGCTAATACGAAAAATGAGCAGTTCTTC. Its protein is CASSYRANTKNEQFF.

This chain uses TRBV27 with TRBJ2-1; D is perhaps TRBD2 (5 bases). The CDR3 is 16 amino acids. Germline V gives CDR1 MNHEY, CDR2 SMNVEV (reference sequence). V lost 3 bases, J lost 1 base, and 13 bases lay in between. The CDR3 loop is CASSLIFGGSYNEQFF. The CDR3 DNA is TGTGCCAGCAGTTTGATTTTTGGCGGGTCCTACAATGAGCAGTTCTTC.

This chain joins TRBV28 and TRBJ2-3; 9 positions match TRBD2. Germline CDR1 MDHEN, CDR2 SYDVKM. The CDR3 loop spans 14 amino acids. V lost 7 bases and J lost 5; bases outside the gene matches: 7. The CDR3 DNA sequence: TGTGCCAGCATGGCTAGCGGGAAAGGAGATACGCAGTATTTT. This translates into CASMASGKGDTQYF.

There are a few counts of this clone. The chain employs TRBV19 and TRBJ2-7, with 10 bases lining up with TRBD2. V trimming: 3 bases; J trimming: 4 bases; junction bases outside the gene matches: 6. This CDR3 comprises 15 residues. CDR1 is LNHDA, CDR2 SQIVND, per germline (reference sequence). Here the CDR3 DNA reads TGTGCCAGTAGTATCTCGCCTAGCGGGGGTTACGAGCAGTACTTC. Its protein product is CASSISPSGGYEQYF. The variable domain in full, with the rest retrieved from reference TRBV19 and TRBJ2-7, is DGGITQSPKYLFRKEGQNVTLSCEQNLNHDAMYWYRQDPGQGLRLIYYSQIVNDFQKGDIAEGYSVSREKKESFPLTVTSAQKNPTAFYLCASSISPSGGYEQYFGPGTRLTVT.

J is TRBJ1-5 and V is TRBV19; 8 nucleotides align to TRBD1. CDR1 and CDR2 (germline): LNHDA, SQIVND (reference sequence). The CDR3 is made up of 18 amino acids. Losses at the gene ends were 6 bases for V and 0 bases for J; bases not matched to a gene: 13. CDR3 region: CASRVQGAPVDSNQPQHF. The CDR3 nucleotides are TGTGCCAGTAGGGTCCAGGGGGCGCCTGTGGATAGCAATCAGCCCCAGCATTTT.

The count of this clone is one. This sequence joins TRBV2 and TRBJ2-5; no clear D gene. Trimming took 4 bases from V and 2 from J, leaving 2 bases between them. This CDR3 is built from 11 residues. Germline CDR1 reads SNHLY; CDR2 reads FYNNEI. The CDR3: CASSVQETQYF. CDR3 in DNA: TGTGCCAGCAGTGTACAAGAGACCCAGTACTTC.

The J gene is TRBJ2-5, the V gene TRBV10-2; possibly TRBD1 or TRBD2 for D (5 bases each). The CDR3 totals 12 residues. Per germline, CDR1 WSHSY and CDR2 SAAADI. V shed 4 bases and J shed 3 bases, with 6 bases lying between them. The DNA for the CDR3 is TGCGCCAGCAGTGGGGGGAAAGAGACCCAGTACTTC. Translated, it gives CASSGGKETQYF.

The genes are TRBV6-5 and TRBJ1-5, with 8 bases matching TRBD1. Germline CDR1 reads MNHEY; CDR2 reads SVGAGI. This CDR3 is built from 14 residues. J was trimmed by 9 bases and V by 7 bases; bases with no gene match: 11. CDR3 bases: TGTGCCAGCACCCCCGGACAGGGAGAAGGGCCCCAGCATTTT. Translating gives CASTPGQGEGPQHF.

The chain carries TRBV4-1 and TRBJ2-1, with no clear D. The V gene's germline CDR1 is MGHRA and CDR2 YSYEKL. The CDR3 runs to 15 residues. Trimming removed 1 base at V and 8 bases at J, with 15 bases between. CDR3 in DNA: TGCGCCAGCAGCCAAGGACCCACTGAGCTCGATGAGCAGTTCTTC. Encoded protein: CASSQGPTELDEQFF.

The chain links TRBV3-1 (or the pseudogene TRBV3-2) to TRBJ1-1; 8 bases fit TRBD1. Germline values: CDR1 LGHDT, CDR2 YNNKEL (reference sequence). The CDR3 has 13 residues. The ends lost 3 bases at V and 4 bases at J; junction bases unmatched: 1. CDR3 protein: CASSHTGGTEAFF. CDR3 bases: TGTGCCAGCAGCCACACAGGGGGCACTGAAGCTTTCTTT.

The chain employs TRBV28 and TRBJ2-3, with a weak D call TRBD2 (6 bases). This CDR3 region has 14 residues. Germline CDR1 and CDR2: MDHEN and SYDVKM. V was trimmed by 5 bases and J by 4 bases, leaving 13 bases between them. CDR3 sequence (DNA): TGTGCCAGCAGTCCGCGGGACTTATCAGATACGCAGTATTTT. It codes for CASSPRDLSDTQYF.

The rearrangement uses TRBV27 and TRBJ1-4, with TRBD1 matching 7 bases. Germline CDR1 reads MNHEY; CDR2 reads SMNVEV (reference sequence). The trim removed 0 bases at V and 8 bases at J, leaving 3 bases unmatched. The CDR3 contains 14 residues. CDR3 coding DNA: TGTGCCAGCAGTTTATCCGCAGGGGGGGAAAAACTGTTTTTT. Its protein is CASSLSAGGEKLFF.